The present entry profiles one T cell receptor beta chain with its context. Other DNA sequences within the sample encode an identical CDR3. Noted time point: blood 2 weeks post-SBRT. The treatment was: 15 Gy SBRT to primary tumor, nephrectomy 4 weeks later. This sample is drawn from a study of radiation and T cells in renal cell carcinoma. TCRdb's copy holds only in-frame clones and misses some; the assay was immunoSEQ multiplex PCR. Among 100,000 to 150,000 clones listed, more than 70% were seen once. The TCR sequence derives from a woman aged 70-85 years with renal cell carcinoma. Sample: blood, taken from a patient whose treatment included radiotherapy and nephrectomy.

DNA of the CDR3: TGTGCCAGCAGAGGGACAGGGGGTGAAGCTTTCTTT. It specifies CASRGTGGEAFF. V is TRBV2 and J is TRBJ1-1; 11 nucleotides line up with TRBD1. Losses at the gene ends were 6 bases for V and 7 bases for J; bases not matched to a gene: 1. The germline V gene encodes CDR1 SNHLY and CDR2 FYNNEI. This CDR3 comprises 12 residues.